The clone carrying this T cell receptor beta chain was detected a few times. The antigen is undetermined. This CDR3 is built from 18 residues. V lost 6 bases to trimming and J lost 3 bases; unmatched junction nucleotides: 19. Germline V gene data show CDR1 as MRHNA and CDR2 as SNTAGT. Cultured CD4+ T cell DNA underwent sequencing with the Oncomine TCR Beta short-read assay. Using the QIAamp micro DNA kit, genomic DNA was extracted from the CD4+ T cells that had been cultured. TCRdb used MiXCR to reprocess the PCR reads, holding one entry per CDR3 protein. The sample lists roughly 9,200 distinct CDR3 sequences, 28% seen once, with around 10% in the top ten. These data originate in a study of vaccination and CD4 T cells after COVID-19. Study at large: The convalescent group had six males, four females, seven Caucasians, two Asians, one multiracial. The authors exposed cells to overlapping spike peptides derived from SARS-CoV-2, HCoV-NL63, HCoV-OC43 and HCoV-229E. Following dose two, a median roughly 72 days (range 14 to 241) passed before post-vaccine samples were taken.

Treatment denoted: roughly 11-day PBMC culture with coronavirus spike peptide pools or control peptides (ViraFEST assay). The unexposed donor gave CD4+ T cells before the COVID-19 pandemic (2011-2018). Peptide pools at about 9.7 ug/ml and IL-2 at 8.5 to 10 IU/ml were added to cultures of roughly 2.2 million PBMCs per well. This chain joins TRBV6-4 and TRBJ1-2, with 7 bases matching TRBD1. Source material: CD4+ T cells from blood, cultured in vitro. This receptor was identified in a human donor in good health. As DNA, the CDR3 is TGTGCCAGCAGCCAAACCGGGACAGAGAGTTACCAACACTATGGCTACACCTTC. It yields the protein CASSQTGTESYQHYGYTF.